The entry that follows covers one T cell receptor beta chain sequence. This record belongs to a study of OX40 agonist ivuxolimab in advanced cancers. The trim removed 2 bases at V and 4 bases at J, leaving 3 bases unmatched. The CDR3 is 14 amino acids. Germline V gene data show CDR1 as SGHTA and CDR2 as FQGNSA. Measured with immunoSEQ multiplex PCR; TCRdb has only the in-frame clones, and not every one. Here the sample spans some 77,000 clones, about 92% being singletons. V is TRBV7-2 and J is TRBJ1-2; TRBD1 matches 8 bases. This sequence was found in an adult with an advanced solid tumor such as melanoma, head and neck, liver or kidney cancer. The sample in question was CD4+ or CD8+ T cells sorted from blood, obtained in a trial of the OX40 agonist ivuxolimab. CDR3 in DNA: TGTGCCAGCAGCTTAATCGACAGGGGCTATGGCTACACCTTC. Translation gives CASSLIDRGYGYTF.